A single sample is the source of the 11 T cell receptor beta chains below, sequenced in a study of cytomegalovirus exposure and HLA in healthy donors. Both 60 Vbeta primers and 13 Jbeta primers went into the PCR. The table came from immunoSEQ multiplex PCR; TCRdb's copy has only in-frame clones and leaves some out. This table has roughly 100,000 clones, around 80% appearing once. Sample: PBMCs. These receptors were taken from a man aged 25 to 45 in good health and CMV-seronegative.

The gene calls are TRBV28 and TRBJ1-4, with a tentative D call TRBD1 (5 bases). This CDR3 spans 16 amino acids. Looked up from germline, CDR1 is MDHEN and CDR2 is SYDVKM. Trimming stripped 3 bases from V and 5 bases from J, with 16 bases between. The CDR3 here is CASSLGGGAINEKLFF. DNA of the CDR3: TGTGCCAGCAGTTTGGGTGGCGGGGCGATAAATGAAAAACTGTTTTTT.

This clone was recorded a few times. CDR3 in amino acids: CASSQQGTEQFF. The CDR3 nucleotides read TGTGCCAGCAGTCAACAGGGAACAGAGCAGTTCTTC. The chain has TRBV2 and TRBJ2-1; TRBD1 might be the D (6 bases). The CDR3 spans 12 residues. CDR1 SNHLY and CDR2 FYNNEI come from the germline V gene. The V gene lost 5 bases and the J gene lost 10 bases, with 12 bases spanning the gap.

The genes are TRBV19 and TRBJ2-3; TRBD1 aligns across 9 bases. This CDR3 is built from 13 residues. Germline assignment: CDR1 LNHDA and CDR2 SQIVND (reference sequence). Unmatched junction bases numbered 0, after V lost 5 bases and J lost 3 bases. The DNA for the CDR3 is TGTGCCAGTAGTGGGACAGGGACAGATACGCAGTATTTT. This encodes CASSGTGTDTQYF.

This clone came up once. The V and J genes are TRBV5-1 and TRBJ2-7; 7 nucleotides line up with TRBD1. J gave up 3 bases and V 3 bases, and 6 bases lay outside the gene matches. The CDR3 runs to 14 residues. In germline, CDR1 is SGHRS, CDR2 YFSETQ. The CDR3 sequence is CASSSDRANYEQYF. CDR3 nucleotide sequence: TGCGCCAGCAGCTCCGACAGGGCCAACTACGAGCAGTACTTC.

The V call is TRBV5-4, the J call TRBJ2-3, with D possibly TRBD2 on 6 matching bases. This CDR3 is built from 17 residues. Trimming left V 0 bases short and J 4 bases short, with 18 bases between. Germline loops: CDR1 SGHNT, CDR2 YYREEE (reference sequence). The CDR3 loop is CASSLGSGVSRADTQYF. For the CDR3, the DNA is TGTGCCAGCAGCTTGGGGTCGGGGGTGTCACGCGCAGATACGCAGTATTTT.

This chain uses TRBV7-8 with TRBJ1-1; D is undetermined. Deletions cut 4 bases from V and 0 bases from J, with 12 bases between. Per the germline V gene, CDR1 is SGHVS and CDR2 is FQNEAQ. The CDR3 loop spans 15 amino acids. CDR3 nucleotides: TGTGCCAGCAGCTCCGCGCGAACCATGAACACTGAAGCTTTCTTT. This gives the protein CASSSARTMNTEAFF.

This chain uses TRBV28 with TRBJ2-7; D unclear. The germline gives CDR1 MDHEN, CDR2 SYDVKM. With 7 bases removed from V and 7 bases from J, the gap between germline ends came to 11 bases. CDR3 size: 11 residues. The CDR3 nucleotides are TGTGCCAGCATAAGCGCCTCGGAGCAGTACTTC. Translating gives CASISASEQYF.

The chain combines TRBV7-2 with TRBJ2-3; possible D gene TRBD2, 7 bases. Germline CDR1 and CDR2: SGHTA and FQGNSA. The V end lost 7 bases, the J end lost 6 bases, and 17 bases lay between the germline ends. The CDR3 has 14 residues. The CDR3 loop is CASKGGGRPDTQYF. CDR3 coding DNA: TGTGCCAGCAAGGGGGGGGGCCGCCCCGATACGCAGTATTTT. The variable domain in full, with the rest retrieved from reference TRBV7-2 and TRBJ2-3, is GAGVSQSPSNKVTEKGKDVELRCDPISGHTALYWYRQSLGQGLEFLIYFQGNSAPDKSGLPSDRFSAERTGGSVSTLTIQRTQQEDSAVYLCASKGGGRPDTQYFGPGTRLTVL.

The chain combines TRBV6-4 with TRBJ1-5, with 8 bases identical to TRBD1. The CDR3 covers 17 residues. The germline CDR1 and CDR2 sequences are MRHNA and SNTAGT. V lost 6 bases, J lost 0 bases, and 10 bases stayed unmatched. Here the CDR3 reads CASRLRDRPSSNQPQHF. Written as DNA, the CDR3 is TGTGCCAGCAGGCTACGGGACAGGCCTTCTAGCAATCAGCCCCAGCATTTT.

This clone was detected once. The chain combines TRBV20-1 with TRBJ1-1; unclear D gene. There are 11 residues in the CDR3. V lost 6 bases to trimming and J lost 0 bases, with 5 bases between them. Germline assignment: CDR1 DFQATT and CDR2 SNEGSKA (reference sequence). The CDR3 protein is CSAIMNTEAFF. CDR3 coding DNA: TGCAGTGCAATCATGAACACTGAAGCTTTCTTT.

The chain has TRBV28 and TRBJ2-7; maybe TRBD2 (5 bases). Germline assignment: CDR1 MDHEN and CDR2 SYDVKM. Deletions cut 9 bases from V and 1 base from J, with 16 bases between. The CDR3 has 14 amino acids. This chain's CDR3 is CASRGPWESYEQYF. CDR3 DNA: TGTGCCAGTCGAGGACCCTGGGAGTCCTACGAGCAGTACTTC.